This note documents a single T cell receptor beta chain sequence. The sample originates from a study of blood T cell repertoires in COVID-19. Profiled with immunoSEQ multiplex PCR; TCRdb holds only in-frame clones, not every one. Of some 250,000 clones in the sample, roughly 91% were seen once. After removal of 8 bases from V and 2 bases from J, the junction contained 7 bases not matched to a gene. The CDR3 is made up of 14 amino acids. CDR1 is SQVTM, CDR2 ANQGSEA, per germline. The rearrangement joins TRBV29-1 to TRBJ2-3, with 10 bases matching TRBD1. The source of this sequence is a man aged 35-49 years who had recovered from COVID-19. Material: PBMCs or T cells enriched from blood (not recorded which). The CDR3 spells CSILGTGDTDTQYF. The CDR3 coding sequence is TGCAGCATCCTCGGGACAGGGGACACAGATACGCAGTATTTT.